This TCR beta chain was profiled in a study of cytomegalovirus exposure and HLA in healthy donors. Overall study results and limits: Further analysis was carried out later, and it showed several of the most significant clusters appearing linked to common viral pathogens.

As for this clone: The antigen is unknown.

The primer mix had 60 Vbeta and 13 Jbeta primers. The table came from immunoSEQ multiplex PCR; TCRdb's copy has only in-frame clones and leaves some out. Of tens of thousands of clones in the sample, about four fifths were seen once. The V end was cut by 0 bases, the J end by 3 bases, with 9 bases between. The germline V gene encodes CDR1 SGHTA and CDR2 FQGNSA. The CDR3 extends over 14 amino acids. The sample was PBMCs. The TCR comes from a man over 45 in good health and CMV-seropositive. This sequence joins TRBV7-2 and TRBJ2-7; D is ambiguous. The CDR3 spells CASSLAARNYEQYF. As DNA, the CDR3 is TGTGCCAGCAGCTTAGCGGCTAGGAACTACGAGCAGTACTTC.